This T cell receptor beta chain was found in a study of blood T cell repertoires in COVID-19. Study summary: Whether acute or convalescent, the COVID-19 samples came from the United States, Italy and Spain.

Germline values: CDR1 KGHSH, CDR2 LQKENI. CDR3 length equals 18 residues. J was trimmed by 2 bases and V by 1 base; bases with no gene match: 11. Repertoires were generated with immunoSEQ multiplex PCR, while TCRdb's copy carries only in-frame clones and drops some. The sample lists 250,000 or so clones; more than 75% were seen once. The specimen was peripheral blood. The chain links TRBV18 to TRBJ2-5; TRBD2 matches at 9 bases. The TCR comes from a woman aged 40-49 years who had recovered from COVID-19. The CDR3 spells CASSPRWLAGTLQETQYF. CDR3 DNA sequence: TGTGCCAGCTCACCACGATGGCTAGCGGGAACCCTGCAAGAGACCCAGTACTTC.